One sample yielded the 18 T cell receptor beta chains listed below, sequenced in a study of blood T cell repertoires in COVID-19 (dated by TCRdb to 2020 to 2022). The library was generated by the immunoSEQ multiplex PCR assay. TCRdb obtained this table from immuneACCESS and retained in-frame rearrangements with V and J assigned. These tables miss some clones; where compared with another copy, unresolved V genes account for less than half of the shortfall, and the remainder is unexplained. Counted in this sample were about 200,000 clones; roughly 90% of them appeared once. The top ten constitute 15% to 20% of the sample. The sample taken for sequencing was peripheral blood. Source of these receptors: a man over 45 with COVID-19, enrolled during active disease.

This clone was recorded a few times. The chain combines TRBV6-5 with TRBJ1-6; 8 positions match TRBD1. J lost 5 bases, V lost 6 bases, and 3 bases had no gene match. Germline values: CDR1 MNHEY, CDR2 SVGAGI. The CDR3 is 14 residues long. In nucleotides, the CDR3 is TGTGCCAGCAGGGGACAGGCTAATAATTCACCCCTCCACTTT. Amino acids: CASRGQANNSPLHF.

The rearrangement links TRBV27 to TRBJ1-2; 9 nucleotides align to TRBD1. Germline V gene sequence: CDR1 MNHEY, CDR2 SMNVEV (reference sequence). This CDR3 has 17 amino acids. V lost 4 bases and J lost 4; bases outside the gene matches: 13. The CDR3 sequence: CASSSLPRDREGYGYTF. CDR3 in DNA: TGTGCCAGCAGTTCTCTTCCCCGGGACAGGGAAGGCTATGGCTACACCTTC.

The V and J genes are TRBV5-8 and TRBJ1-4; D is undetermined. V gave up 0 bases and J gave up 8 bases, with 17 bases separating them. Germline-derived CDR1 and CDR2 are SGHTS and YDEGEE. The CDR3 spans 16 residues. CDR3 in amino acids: CASSLALTGRVEKLFF. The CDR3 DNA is TGTGCCAGCAGCTTGGCCCTTACGGGGAGGGTAGAAAAACTGTTTTTT.

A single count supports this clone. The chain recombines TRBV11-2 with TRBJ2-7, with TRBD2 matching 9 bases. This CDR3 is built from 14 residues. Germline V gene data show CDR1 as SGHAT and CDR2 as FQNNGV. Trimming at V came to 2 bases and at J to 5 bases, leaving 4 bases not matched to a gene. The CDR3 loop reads CASSLKSGGHEQYF. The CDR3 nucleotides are TGTGCCAGCAGCTTAAAGAGCGGGGGGCACGAGCAGTACTTC.

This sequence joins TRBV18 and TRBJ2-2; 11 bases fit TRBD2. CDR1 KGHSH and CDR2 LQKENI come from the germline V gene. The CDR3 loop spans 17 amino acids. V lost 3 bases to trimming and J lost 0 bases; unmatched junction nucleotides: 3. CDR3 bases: TGTGCCAGCTCACCTCTGGGACTAGCGGCGAACACCGGGGAGCTGTTTTTT. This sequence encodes CASSPLGLAANTGELFF.

The DNA of the CDR3 is TGTGCCATCAGTGGTTATGAGAGGAACTATGGCTACACCTTC. This gives the protein CAISGYERNYGYTF. The J gene is TRBJ1-2, the V gene TRBV10-3, with no clear D. This CDR3 spans 14 amino acids. Germline-derived CDR1 and CDR2 are ENHRY and SYGVKD. The germline V and J ends were trimmed by 4 bases and 2 bases, with 11 bases remaining between them.

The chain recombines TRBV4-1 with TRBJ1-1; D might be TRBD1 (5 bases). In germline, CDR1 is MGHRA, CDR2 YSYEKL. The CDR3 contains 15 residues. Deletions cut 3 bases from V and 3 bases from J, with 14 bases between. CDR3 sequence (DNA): TGCGCCAGCAGCCAGGGGCCCCGGATGGACACTGAAGCTTTCTTT. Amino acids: CASSQGPRMDTEAFF.

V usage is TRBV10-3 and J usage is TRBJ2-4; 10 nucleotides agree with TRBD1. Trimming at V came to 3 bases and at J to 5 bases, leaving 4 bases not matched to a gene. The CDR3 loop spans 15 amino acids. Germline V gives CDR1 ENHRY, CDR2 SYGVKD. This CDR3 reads CAISDRDRGENIQYF. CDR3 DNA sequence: TGTGCCATCAGTGACCGGGACAGGGGAGAAAACATTCAGTACTTC.

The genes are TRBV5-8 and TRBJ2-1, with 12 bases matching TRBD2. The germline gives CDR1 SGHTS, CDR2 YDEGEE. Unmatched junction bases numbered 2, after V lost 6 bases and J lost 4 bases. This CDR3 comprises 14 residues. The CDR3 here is CASIGLAGYNEQFF. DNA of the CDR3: TGTGCCAGCATAGGACTAGCGGGGTACAATGAGCAGTTCTTC.

CDR3 residues: CASSGQQGAQGANVLTF. The DNA of the CDR3 is TGTGCCAGCAGTGGCCAACAGGGGGCGCAAGGGGCCAACGTCCTGACTTTC. The V call is TRBV28, the J call TRBJ2-6; 9 positions agree with TRBD1. This CDR3 has 17 residues. The germline V gene has CDR1 MDHEN and CDR2 SYDVKM. Trimming at V came to 5 bases and at J to 4 bases, leaving 9 bases not matched to a gene.

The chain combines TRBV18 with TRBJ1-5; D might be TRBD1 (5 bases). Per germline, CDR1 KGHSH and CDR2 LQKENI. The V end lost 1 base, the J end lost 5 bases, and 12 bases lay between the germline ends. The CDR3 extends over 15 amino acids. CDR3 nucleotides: TGTGCCAGCTCACCACAGGGGCCGCAAGATCAGCCCCAGCATTTT. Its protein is CASSPQGPQDQPQHF.

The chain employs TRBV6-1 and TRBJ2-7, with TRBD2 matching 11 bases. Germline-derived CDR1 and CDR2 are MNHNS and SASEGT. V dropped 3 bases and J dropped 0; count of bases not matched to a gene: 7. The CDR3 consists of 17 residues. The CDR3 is CASSDQRTSGFSYEQYF. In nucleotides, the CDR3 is TGTGCCAGCAGTGACCAAAGGACTAGCGGGTTCTCCTACGAGCAGTACTTC.

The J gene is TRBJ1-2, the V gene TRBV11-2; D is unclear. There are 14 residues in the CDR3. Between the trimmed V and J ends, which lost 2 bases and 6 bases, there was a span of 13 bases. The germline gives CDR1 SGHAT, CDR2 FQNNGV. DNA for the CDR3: TGTGCCAGCAGCTTAAGGGCGGGATCGGATGGCTACACCTTC. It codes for CASSLRAGSDGYTF.

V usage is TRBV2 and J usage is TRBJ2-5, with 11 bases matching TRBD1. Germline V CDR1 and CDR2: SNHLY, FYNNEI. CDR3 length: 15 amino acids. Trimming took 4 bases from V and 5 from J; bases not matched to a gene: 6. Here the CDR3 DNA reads TGTGCCAGCAGTGTTCCGGGACAGGGGGGGGAGACCCAGTACTTC. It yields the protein CASSVPGQGGETQYF.

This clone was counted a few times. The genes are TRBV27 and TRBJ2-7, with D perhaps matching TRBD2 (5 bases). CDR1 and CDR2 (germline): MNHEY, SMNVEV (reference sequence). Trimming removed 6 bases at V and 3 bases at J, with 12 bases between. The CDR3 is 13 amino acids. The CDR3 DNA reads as TGTGCCAGCAGCGGGGTTAGGAGCTACGAGCAGTACTTC. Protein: CASSGVRSYEQYF.

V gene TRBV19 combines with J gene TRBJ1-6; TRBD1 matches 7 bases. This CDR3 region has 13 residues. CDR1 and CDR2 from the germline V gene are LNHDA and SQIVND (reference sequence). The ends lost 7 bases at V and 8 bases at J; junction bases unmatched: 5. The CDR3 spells CASNRQGYSPLHF. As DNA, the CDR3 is TGTGCCAGTAACCGACAGGGTTATTCACCCCTCCACTTT. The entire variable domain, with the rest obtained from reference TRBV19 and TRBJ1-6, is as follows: DGGITQSPKYLFRKEGQNVTLSCEQNLNHDAMYWYRQDPGQGLRLIYYSQIVNDFQKGDIAEGYSVSREKKESFPLTVTSAQKNPTAFYLCASNRQGYSPLHFGNGTRLTVT.

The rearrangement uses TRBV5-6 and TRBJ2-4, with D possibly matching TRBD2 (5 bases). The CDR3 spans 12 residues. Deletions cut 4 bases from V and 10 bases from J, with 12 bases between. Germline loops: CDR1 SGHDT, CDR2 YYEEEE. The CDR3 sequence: CASSPNRRIQYF. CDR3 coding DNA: TGTGCCAGCAGCCCCAATAGGAGGATTCAGTACTTC.

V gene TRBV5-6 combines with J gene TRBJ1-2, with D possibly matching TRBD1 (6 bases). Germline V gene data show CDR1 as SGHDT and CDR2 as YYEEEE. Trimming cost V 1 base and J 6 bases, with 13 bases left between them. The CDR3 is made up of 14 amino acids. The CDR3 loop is CASSLFRQADGYTF. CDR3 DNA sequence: TGTGCCAGCAGCTTGTTTAGACAGGCGGATGGCTACACCTTC.